A selection of T cell receptor beta chains follows, all from one sample in a study of CD8 T cells in ankylosing spondylitis. TCRdb re-analysed the 5' RACE reads in MiXCR, keeping a single row per CDR3 protein. The repertoire holds about 540,000 distinct CDR3 sequences, with 9.5% to 15% as singletons. Sequenced material: blood, either unsorted or a sorted T cell fraction (not recorded which). These receptors were taken from a male donor with ankylosing spondylitis. Each CDR3 is given with its conserved first and last residue. Fields, in order: J gene, D gene, clone size, V gene, CDR3 protein, CDR3 DNA. A D gene is named only where the DNA matches it firmly. Expanded clones get a size class; other rows say once, few or many, or leave the size out.

J gene: TRBJ2-2; D gene: .; clone size: once; V gene: TRBV21-1; CDR3 protein: CASSKSPREFTMAGDDTGELFF; CDR3 DNA: TGTGCCAGCAGCAAATCGCCGAGGGAATTTACCATGGCAGGGGATGACACCGGGGAGCTGTTTTTT
J gene: TRBJ2-7; D gene: .; clone size: .; V gene: TRBV2; CDR3 protein: CASTLGGQLSYEQYF; CDR3 DNA: TGTGCCAGCACCCTGGGGGGACAACTGTCCTACGAGCAGTACTTC
J gene: TRBJ2-3; D gene: .; clone size: few; V gene: TRBV10-3; CDR3 protein: CAIRAGASTDTQYF; CDR3 DNA: TGTGCCATCAGAGCAGGGGCTAGCACAGATACGCAGTATTTT
J gene: TRBJ1-1; D gene: TRBD1; clone size: .; V gene: TRBV27; CDR3 protein: CATGQSNTEAFF; CDR3 DNA: TGTGCCACGGGACAGTCGAACACTGAAGCTTTCTTT
J gene: TRBJ1-3; D gene: .; clone size: few; V gene: TRBV5-5; CDR3 protein: CASSLEARSGNTIYF; CDR3 DNA: TGTGCCAGCAGCTTGGAGGCCAGATCTGGAAACACCATATATTTT
J gene: TRBJ1-6; D gene: .; clone size: many; V gene: TRBV4-1; CDR3 protein: CASSQEQQGSSPLHF; CDR3 DNA: TGCGCCAGCAGCCAAGAGCAACAGGGAAGTTCACCCCTCCACTTT
J gene: TRBJ1-1; D gene: .; clone size: few; V gene: TRBV30; CDR3 protein: CAWSVGGRTEAFF; CDR3 DNA: TGTGCCTGGAGTGTGGGGGGGCGAACTGAAGCTTTCTTT
J gene: TRBJ2-3; D gene: .; clone size: few; V gene: TRBV7-9; CDR3 protein: CASSHRAQGDTQYF; CDR3 DNA: TGTGCCAGCAGCCACCGGGCCCAGGGGGATACGCAGTATTTT
J gene: TRBJ2-3; D gene: TRBD2; clone size: few; V gene: TRBV9; CDR3 protein: CASSVASGGSDTQYF; CDR3 DNA: TGTGCCAGCAGCGTAGCTTCGGGAGGGTCAGATACGCAGTATTTT
J gene: TRBJ2-3; D gene: TRBD2; clone size: few; V gene: TRBV4-1; CDR3 protein: CASSHQAGYTDTQYF; CDR3 DNA: TGCGCCAGCAGCCATCAAGCGGGATACACAGATACGCAGTATTTT
J gene: TRBJ1-4; D gene: TRBD1; clone size: .; V gene: TRBV20-1; CDR3 protein: CSAREQGGGEKLFF; CDR3 DNA: TGCAGTGCTAGAGAACAGGGGGGGGGTGAAAAACTGTTTTTT
J gene: TRBJ2-1; D gene: .; clone size: .; V gene: TRBV20-1; CDR3 protein: CSPWRGANGEQFF; CDR3 DNA: TGCAGTCCTTGGAGAGGGGCAAACGGGGAGCAGTTCTTC
J gene: TRBJ1-5; D gene: TRBD1; clone size: .; V gene: TRBV29-1; CDR3 protein: CSVGETGGTQPQHF; CDR3 DNA: TGCAGCGTTGGCGAGACAGGGGGAACTCAGCCCCAGCATTTT
J gene: TRBJ2-3; D gene: .; clone size: few; V gene: TRBV24-1; CDR3 protein: CATSDPVADTQYF; CDR3 DNA: TGTGCCACCAGTGATCCCGTTGCAGATACGCAGTATTTT
J gene: TRBJ2-5; D gene: .; clone size: many; V gene: TRBV24-1; CDR3 protein: CATSDSGRRVYQETQYF; CDR3 DNA: TGTGCCACCAGTGATTCCGGACGGCGGGTGTACCAAGAGACCCAGTACTTC
J gene: TRBJ2-1; D gene: TRBD2; clone size: many; V gene: TRBV24-1; CDR3 protein: CATSDWAGGGNEQFF; CDR3 DNA: TGTGCCACCAGTGATTGGGCGGGAGGGGGCAATGAGCAGTTCTTC
J gene: TRBJ1-1; D gene: .; clone size: .; V gene: TRBV3-1; CDR3 protein: CASSQEFRRWGRAEAFF; CDR3 DNA: TGTGCCAGCAGCCAAGAATTCAGAAGGTGGGGGCGGGCTGAAGCTTTCTTT
J gene: TRBJ2-2; D gene: .; clone size: few; V gene: TRBV7-2; CDR3 protein: CASSLDRVQTGELFF; CDR3 DNA: TGTGCCAGCAGCTTAGACAGGGTACAGACCGGGGAGCTGTTTTTT
J gene: TRBJ2-1; D gene: .; clone size: .; V gene: TRBV14; CDR3 protein: CASSQDLASYNEQFF; CDR3 DNA: TGTGCCAGCAGCCAAGATCTAGCGTCCTACAATGAGCAGTTCTTC
J gene: TRBJ2-3; D gene: TRBD2; clone size: few; V gene: TRBV10-3; CDR3 protein: CAIRRTSGRDYSTDTQYF; CDR3 DNA: TGTGCCATCAGACGGACTAGCGGGAGGGACTATAGCACAGATACGCAGTATTTT
J gene: TRBJ2-5; D gene: .; clone size: few; V gene: TRBV24-1; CDR3 protein: CATSGAGSQETQYF; CDR3 DNA: TGTGCCACCAGTGGGGCAGGGAGTCAAGAGACCCAGTACTTC
J gene: TRBJ2-5; D gene: .; clone size: many; V gene: TRBV12-3/TRBV12-4; CDR3 protein: CASSGTKASHETQYF; CDR3 DNA: TGTGCCAGCAGTGGGACAAAGGCGTCCCACGAGACCCAGTACTTC